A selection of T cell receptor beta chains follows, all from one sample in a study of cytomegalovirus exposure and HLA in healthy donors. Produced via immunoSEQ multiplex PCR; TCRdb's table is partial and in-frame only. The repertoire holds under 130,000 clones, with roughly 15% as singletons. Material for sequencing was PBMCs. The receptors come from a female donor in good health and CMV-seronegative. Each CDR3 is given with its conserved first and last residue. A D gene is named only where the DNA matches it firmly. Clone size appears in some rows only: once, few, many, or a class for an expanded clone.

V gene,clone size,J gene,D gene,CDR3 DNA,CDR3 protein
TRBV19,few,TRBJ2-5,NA,TGTGCCAGTAGTCAGACAGTCCAAGAGACCCAGTACTTC,CASSQTVQETQYF
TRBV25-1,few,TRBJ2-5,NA,TGTGCCAGCAGTGATCCGAGGGACAAGCAAGAGACCCAGTACTTC,CASSDPRDKQETQYF
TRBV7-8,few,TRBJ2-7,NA,TGTGCCAGCAGCCGTTCAACAGGGTCAAACGAGCAGTACTTC,CASSRSTGSNEQYF
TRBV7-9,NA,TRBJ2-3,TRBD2,TGTGCCAGCAGCTTAGGAGGACTAGCGGGAGGGGAAGATACGCAGTATTTT,CASSLGGLAGGEDTQYF
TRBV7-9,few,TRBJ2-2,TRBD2,TGTGCCAGCAGCACACCGACTAGCAGAATGAACACCGGGGAGCTGTTTTTT,CASSTPTSRMNTGELFF
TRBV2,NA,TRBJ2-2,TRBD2,TGTGCCAGCAGTGAAGACGGGGGGGCGACCGGGGAGCTGTTTTTT,CASSEDGGATGELFF
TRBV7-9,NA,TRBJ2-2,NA,TGTGCCAGCAGCTTAAGTAGCGGGACAGTTACCGGGGAGCTGTTTTTT,CASSLSSGTVTGELFF
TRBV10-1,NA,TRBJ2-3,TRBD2,TGCGCCAGCAGTGCCACTAGCGGGGGAGATACGCAGTATTTT,CASSATSGGDTQYF
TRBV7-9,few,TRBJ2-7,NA,TGTGCCAGCAGCCACTTAGGGGTAGGCGAGCAGTACTTC,CASSHLGVGEQYF
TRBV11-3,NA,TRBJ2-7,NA,TGTGCCAGCAGCTTAGCCGGGGGTCTGGGCGAGCAGTACTTC,CASSLAGGLGEQYF
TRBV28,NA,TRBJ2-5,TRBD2,TGTGCCAGCAGTTTACGCGGGCCTAGCGGAGGAAACCCCGGGGAGACCCAGTACTTC,CASSLRGPSGGNPGETQYF
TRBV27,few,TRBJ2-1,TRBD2,TGTGCCAGCAGTTTACTAGCGGGAGTTTTAGGGGAGCAGTTCTTC,CASSLLAGVLGEQFF
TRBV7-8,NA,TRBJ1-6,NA,TGTGCCACTGGGGCTGATGGCAATTCGCCCCTCCACTTT,CATGADGNSPLHF
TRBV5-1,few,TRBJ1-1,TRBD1,TGCGCCAGCAGCTTGGAGGGACAGGGGGCGGTTATATCTAACACTGAAGCTTTCTTT,CASSLEGQGAVISNTEAFF
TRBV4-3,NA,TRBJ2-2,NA,TGCGCCAGCAGCCAATACGGGTCGAGTGCCGGGGAGCTGTTTTTT,CASSQYGSSAGELFF
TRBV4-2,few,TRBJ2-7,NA,TGTGCCAGCAGCCAAGATCGATCGGGGATCACCTACGAGCAGTACTTC,CASSQDRSGITYEQYF
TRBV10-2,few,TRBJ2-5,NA,TGCGCCAGCAGTGAGTCGTGGACAGAAGAGACCCAGTACTTC,CASSESWTEETQYF
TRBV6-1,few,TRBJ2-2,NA,TGTGCCAGCAGTGACCAGGTCGGGGAGCTGTTTTTT,CASSDQVGELFF
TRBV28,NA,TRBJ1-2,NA,TGTGCCAGCCAGACATCGCACAATGGCTACACCTTC,CASQTSHNGYTF
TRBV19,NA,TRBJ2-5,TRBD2,TGTGCCAGTTCCCCGACTTTCCTAGCGGGGGCCTTGCAAGAGACCCAGTACTTC,CASSPTFLAGALQETQYF
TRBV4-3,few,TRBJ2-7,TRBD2,TGCGCCAGCAGCCAGGAACAACTAGCGGGAGGCTCCTCCTACGAGCAGTACTTC,CASSQEQLAGGSSYEQYF
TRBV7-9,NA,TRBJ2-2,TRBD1,TGTGCCAGCAGCCAAGGACAGGGTCGGACCGGGGAGCTGTTTTTT,CASSQGQGRTGELFF
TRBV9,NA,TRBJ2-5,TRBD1,TGTGCCAGCAGCAAGGGGGCTTGGGAGACCCAGTACTTC,CASSKGAWETQYF
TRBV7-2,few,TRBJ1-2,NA,TGTGCCAGCAGCAGAGACAGCTCTAACTATGGCTACACCTTC,CASSRDSSNYGYTF
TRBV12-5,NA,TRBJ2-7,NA,TGTGCTAGTGGTTTCGAACCCGGTTCCTACGAGCAGTACTTC,CASGFEPGSYEQYF
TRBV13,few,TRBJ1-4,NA,TGTGCCAGCAGCTCGGGACTAAAGAATGAAAAACTGTTTTTT,CASSSGLKNEKLFF
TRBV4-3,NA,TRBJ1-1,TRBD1,TGCGCCAGCAGCCGGCTTCAGGGGGCCACTGAAGCTTTCTTT,CASSRLQGATEAFF
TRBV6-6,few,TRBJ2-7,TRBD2,TGTGCCAGCACCACTAGGGAGCGGGGGCCGTACGAGCAGTACTTC,CASTTRERGPYEQYF
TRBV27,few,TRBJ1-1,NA,TGTGCCAGCAGTTTGGGGGCACACACTGAAGCTTTCTTT,CASSLGAHTEAFF
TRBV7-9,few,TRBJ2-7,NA,TGTGCCAGCAGCTTATCGCTGACAGGAACCTACGAGCAGTACTTC,CASSLSLTGTYEQYF
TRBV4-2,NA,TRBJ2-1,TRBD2,TGTGCCAGCAGCCAAGGCGTGGCTAGCGGGAGGGCCGTTGAGCAGTTCTTC,CASSQGVASGRAVEQFF
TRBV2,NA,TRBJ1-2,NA,TGTGCCAGCGACGAACAGGGATCCAAGGGCTACACCTTC,CASDEQGSKGYTF
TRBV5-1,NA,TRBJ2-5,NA,TGCGCCAGCAGCCTCGACGGGGATCCATTCGGGACCCAGTACTTC,CASSLDGDPFGTQYF
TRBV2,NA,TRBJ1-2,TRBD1,TGTGCCAGCAGGGAAGACAGGGGCATCGGGGGCTACACCTTC,CASREDRGIGGYTF
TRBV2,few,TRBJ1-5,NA,TGTGCCAGCAGTGAAGAGGGGGATGAGGTTCAGCCCCAGCATTTT,CASSEEGDEVQPQHF
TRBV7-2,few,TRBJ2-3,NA,TGTGCCAGCAGCTTGCCAGGAACAGATACGCAGTATTTT,CASSLPGTDTQYF
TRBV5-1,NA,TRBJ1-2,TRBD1,TGCGCCAGCAGCGATAACAGGGGCTATGGCTACACCTTC,CASSDNRGYGYTF
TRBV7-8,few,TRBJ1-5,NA,TGTGCCAGCAGCTTGCAAGAGGGAAGCGGTCAGCCCCAGCATTTT,CASSLQEGSGQPQHF
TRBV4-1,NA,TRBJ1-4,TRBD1,TGCGCCAGCAGCCGAGGACAGGGGATGAATGAAAAACTGTTTTTT,CASSRGQGMNEKLFF
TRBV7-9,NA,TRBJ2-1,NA,TGTGCCAGCAGCTTAGGGCTAGCGCAATACAATGAGCAGTTCTTC,CASSLGLAQYNEQFF
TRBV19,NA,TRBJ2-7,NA,TGTGCCAGTAGCCCCGGGGAGAGGGCCAACTACGAGCAGTACTTC,CASSPGERANYEQYF
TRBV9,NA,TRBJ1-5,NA,TGTGCCAGCAGCGACTCCGGGACATACAATCAGCCCCAGCATTTT,CASSDSGTYNQPQHF
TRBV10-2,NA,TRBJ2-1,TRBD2,TGCGCCAGCAGTGAGGGCGGGAGCTACAACAATGAGCAGTTCTTC,CASSEGGSYNNEQFF
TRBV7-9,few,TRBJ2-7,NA,TGTGCCAGCAGCTTAGCATCCCACTACGAGCAGTACTTC,CASSLASHYEQYF
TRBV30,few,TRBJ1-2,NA,TGTGCCTGGAGTGTAAAGGGGGTCTATGGCTACACCTTC,CAWSVKGVYGYTF
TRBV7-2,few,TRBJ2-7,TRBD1,TGTGCCAGCAGCCCCTTCGGACAGGGATCCTACGAGCAGTACTTC,CASSPFGQGSYEQYF
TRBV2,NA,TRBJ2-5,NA,TGTGCCAGCAGTGAAGGACAGGCCCACCAAGAGACCCAGTACTTC,CASSEGQAHQETQYF
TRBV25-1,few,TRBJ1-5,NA,TGTGCCAGCAGTGAAGCGGGAGACTATCAGCCCCAGCATTTT,CASSEAGDYQPQHF
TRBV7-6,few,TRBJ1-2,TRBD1,TGTGCCAGCAGCCCAGAGGACAGGGCTAACTATGGCTACACCTTC,CASSPEDRANYGYTF
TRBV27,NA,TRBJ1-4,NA,TGTGCCGGCCGAGAGGTCCAGGGGCCCACTAATGAAAAACTGTTTTTT,CAGREVQGPTNEKLFF
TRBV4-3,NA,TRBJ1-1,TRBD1,TGCGCCAGCAGCCAAGACCGGACAGGAGATGGGTACACTGAAGCTTTCTTT,CASSQDRTGDGYTEAFF
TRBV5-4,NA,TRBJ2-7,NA,TGTGCCAGCAGCCCTACTGCGACTGGCTACGAGCAGTACTTC,CASSPTATGYEQYF
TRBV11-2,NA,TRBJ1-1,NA,TGTGCCAGCAGCTTAGTTCAAGGAGAGGCTTTCTTT,CASSLVQGEAFF